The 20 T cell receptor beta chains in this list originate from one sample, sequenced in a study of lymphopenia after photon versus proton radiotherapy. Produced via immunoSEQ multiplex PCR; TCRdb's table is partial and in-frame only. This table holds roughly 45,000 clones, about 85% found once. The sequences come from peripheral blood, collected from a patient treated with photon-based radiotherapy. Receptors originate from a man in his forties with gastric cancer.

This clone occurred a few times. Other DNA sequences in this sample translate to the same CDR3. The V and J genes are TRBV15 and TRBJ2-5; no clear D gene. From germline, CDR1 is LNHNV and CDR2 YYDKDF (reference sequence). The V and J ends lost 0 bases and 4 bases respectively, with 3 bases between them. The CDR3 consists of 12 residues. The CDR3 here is CATSRDVETQYF. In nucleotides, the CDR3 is TGTGCCACCAGCAGAGATGTAGAGACCCAGTACTTC.

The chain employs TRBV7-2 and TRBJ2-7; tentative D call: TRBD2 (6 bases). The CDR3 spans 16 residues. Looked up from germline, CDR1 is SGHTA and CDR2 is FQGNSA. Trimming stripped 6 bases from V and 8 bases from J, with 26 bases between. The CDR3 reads CASSTGGGLVEPKQYF. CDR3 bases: TGTGCCAGCAGTACCGGGGGTGGGCTAGTTGAGCCTAAGCAGTACTTC.

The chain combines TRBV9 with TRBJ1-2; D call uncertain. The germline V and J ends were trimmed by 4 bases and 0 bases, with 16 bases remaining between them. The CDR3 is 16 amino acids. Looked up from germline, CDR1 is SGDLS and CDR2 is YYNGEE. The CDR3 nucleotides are TGTGCCAGCAGCCCAACAGTGACCCATACTAACTATGGCTACACCTTC. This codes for CASSPTVTHTNYGYTF.

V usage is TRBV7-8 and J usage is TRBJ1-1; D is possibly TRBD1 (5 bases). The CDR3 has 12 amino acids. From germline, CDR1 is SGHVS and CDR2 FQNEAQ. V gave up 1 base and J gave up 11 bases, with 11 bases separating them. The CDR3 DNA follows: TGTGCCAGCAGCTTAGATCAGGGATCCGCTTTCTTT. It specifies CASSLDQGSAFF. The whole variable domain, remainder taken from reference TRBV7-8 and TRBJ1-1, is GAGVSQSPRYKVAKRGQDVALRCDPISGHVSLFWYQQALGQGPEFLTYFQNEAQLDKSGLPSDRFFAERPEGSVSTLKIQRTQQEDSAVYLCASSLDQGSAFFGQGTRLTVV.

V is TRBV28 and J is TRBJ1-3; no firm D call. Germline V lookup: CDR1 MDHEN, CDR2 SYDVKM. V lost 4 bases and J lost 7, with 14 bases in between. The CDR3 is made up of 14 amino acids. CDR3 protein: CASSSGGVGNTIYF. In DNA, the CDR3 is TGTGCCAGCAGTTCCGGCGGCGTCGGGAACACCATATATTTT.

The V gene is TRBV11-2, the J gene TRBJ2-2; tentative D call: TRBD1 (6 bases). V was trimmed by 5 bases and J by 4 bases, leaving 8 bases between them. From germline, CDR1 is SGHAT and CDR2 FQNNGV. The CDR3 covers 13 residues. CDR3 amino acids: CASSTGTTGELFF. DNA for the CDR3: TGTGCCAGCAGCACAGGGACCACCGGGGAGCTGTTTTTT.

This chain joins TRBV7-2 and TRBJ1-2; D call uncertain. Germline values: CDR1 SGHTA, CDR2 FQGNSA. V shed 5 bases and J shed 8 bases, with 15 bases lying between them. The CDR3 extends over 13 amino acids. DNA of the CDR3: TGTGCCAGCAGCCCTCCGGGGTTTATGGGCTACACCTTC. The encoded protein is CASSPPGFMGYTF.

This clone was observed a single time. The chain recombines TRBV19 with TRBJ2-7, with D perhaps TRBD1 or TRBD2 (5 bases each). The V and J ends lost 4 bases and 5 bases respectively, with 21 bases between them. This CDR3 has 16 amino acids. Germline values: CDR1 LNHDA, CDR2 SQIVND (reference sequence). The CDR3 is CASSTFGTGRYNEQYF. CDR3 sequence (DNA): TGTGCCAGTAGTACTTTCGGGACCGGGCGGTATAACGAGCAGTACTTC.

The CDR3 bases are TGCGCCAGCAAACCCGGGACTCCACTAGCCAAAAACATTCAGTACTTC. Translating gives CASKPGTPLAKNIQYF. The chain couples TRBV5-1 to TRBJ2-4; D may be TRBD2 (6 bases). There are 16 residues in the CDR3. Trimming left V 6 bases short and J 0 bases short, with 16 bases between. From germline, CDR1 is SGHRS and CDR2 YFSETQ.

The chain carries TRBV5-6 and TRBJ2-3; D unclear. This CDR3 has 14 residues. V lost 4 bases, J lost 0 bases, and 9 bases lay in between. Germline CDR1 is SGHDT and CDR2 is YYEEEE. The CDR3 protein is CASSPISSTDTQYF. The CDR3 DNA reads TGTGCCAGCAGCCCAATCAGCAGCACAGATACGCAGTATTTT. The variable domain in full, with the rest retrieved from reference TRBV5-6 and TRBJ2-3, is DAGVTQSPTHLIKTRGQQVTLRCSPKSGHDTVSWYQQALGQGPQFIFQYYEEEERQRGNFPDRFSGHQFPNYSSELNVNALLLGDSALYLCASSPISSTDTQYFGPGTRLTVL.

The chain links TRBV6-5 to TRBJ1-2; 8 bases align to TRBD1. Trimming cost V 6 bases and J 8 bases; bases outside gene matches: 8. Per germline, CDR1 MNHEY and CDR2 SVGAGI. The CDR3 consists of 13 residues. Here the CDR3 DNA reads TGTGCCAGCAGCAAGGACAGGGTCTACGGCTACACCTTC. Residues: CASSKDRVYGYTF.

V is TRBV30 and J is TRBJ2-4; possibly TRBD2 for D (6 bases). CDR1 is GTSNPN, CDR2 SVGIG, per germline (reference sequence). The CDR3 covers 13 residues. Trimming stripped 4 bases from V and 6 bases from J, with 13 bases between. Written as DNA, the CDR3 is TGTGCCTGGACGGGGGAGATCGGAAACATTCAGTACTTC. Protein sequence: CAWTGEIGNIQYF.

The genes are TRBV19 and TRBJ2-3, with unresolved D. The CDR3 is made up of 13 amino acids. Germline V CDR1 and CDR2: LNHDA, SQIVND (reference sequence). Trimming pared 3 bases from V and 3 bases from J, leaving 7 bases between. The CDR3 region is CASSIRWTDTQYF. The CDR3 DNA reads TGTGCCAGTAGTATTAGGTGGACAGATACGCAGTATTTT.

CDR3 DNA: TGTGCCAGCAGTTATGACCGAAATAGCAATCAGCCCCAGCATTTT. Translating it yields CASSYDRNSNQPQHF. This chain joins TRBV6-5 and TRBJ1-5; the D is unclear. Trimming left V 3 bases short and J 0 bases short, with 9 bases between. The CDR3 runs 15 residues. Per the germline V gene, CDR1 is MNHEY and CDR2 is SVGAGI.

The CDR3 region is CASASAAGSPLHF. CDR3 in DNA: TGCGCCAGCGCCTCTGCCGCCGGTTCACCCCTCCACTTT. J is TRBJ1-6 and V is TRBV4-3; the D is unclear. V was shortened by 8 bases and J by 9 bases, with 14 bases between the two germline ends. Looked up from germline, CDR1 is LGHNA and CDR2 is YSLEER. CDR3 length: 13 residues.

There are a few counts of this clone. The CDR3 here is CASSLGGARGYTF. The CDR3 region has the DNA TGTGCCAGCAGCTTAGGCGGGGCTCGAGGCTACACCTTC. The rearrangement joins TRBV7-9 to TRBJ1-2; tentatively, D is TRBD1 (5 bases). The CDR3 spans 13 residues. Germline lookup yields CDR1 SEHNR and CDR2 FQNEAQ (reference sequence). Trimming removed 1 base from V and 8 bases from J, with 11 bases in between.

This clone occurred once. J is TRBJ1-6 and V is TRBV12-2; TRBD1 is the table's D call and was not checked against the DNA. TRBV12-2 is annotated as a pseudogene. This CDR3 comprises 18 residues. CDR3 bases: TGTGCAAGTCGCTTAGTGACAGGGGAACGCTCCTATAATTCACCCCTCCACTTT. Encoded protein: CASRLVTGERSYNSPLHF.

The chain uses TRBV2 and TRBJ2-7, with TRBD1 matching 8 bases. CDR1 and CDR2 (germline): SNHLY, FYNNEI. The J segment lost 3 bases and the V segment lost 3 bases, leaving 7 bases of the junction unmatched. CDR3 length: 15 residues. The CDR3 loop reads CASSDLGQGYYEQYF. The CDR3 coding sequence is TGTGCCAGCAGTGACCTCGGACAGGGTTACTACGAGCAGTACTTC.

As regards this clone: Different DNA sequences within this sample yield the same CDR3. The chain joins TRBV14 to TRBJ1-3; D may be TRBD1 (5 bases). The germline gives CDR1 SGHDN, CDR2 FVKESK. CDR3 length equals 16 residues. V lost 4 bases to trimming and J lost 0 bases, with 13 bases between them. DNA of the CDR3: TGTGCCAGCAGCCCCCTGGGACCGAGCTCTGGAAACACCATATATTTT. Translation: CASSPLGPSSGNTIYF.

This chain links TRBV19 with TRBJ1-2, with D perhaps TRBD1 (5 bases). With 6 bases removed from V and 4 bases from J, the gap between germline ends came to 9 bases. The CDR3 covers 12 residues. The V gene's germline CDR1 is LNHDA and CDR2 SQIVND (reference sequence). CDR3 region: CASRVGGYGYTF. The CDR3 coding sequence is TGTGCCAGTAGAGTGGGGGGCTATGGCTACACCTTC.